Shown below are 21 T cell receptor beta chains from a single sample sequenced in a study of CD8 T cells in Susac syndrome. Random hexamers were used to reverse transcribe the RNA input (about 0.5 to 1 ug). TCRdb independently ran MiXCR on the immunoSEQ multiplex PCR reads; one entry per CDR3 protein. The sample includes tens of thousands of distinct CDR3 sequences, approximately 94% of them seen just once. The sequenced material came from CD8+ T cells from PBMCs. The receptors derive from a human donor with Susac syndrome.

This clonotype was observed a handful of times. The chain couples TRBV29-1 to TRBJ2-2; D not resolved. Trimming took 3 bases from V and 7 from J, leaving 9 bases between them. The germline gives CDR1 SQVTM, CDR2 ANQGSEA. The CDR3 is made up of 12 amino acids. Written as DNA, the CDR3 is TGCAGCGTTGAGTCGGAAATCGGGGAGCTGTTTTTT. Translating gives CSVESEIGELFF.

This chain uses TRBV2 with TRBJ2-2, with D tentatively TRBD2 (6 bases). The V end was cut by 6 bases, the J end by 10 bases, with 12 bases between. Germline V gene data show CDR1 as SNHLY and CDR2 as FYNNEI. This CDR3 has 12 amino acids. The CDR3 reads CASRGGREELFF. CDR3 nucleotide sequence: TGTGCCAGCAGGGGGGGTAGGGAGGAGCTGTTTTTT.

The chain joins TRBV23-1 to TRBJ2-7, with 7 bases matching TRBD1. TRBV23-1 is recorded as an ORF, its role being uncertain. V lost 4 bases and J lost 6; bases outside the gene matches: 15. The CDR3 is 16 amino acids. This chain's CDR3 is CASSLPPTGRWSEQYF. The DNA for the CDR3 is TGCGCCAGCAGTCTCCCCCCGACAGGGCGGTGGAGCGAGCAGTACTTC.

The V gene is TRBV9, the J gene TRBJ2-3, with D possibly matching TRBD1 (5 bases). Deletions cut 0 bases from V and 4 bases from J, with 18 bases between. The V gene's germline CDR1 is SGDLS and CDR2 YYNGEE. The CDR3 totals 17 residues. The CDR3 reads CASSVVLGQGTADTQYF. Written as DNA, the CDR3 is TGTGCCAGCAGCGTAGTCCTTGGCCAGGGAACGGCAGATACGCAGTATTTT.

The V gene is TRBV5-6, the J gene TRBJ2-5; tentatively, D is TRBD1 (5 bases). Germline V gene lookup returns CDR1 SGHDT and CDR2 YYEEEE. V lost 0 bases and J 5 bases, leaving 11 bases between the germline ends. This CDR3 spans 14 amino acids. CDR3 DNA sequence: TGTGCCAGCAGCTTGGCGGCCAGGGCGGAGACCCAGTACTTC. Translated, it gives CASSLAARAETQYF.

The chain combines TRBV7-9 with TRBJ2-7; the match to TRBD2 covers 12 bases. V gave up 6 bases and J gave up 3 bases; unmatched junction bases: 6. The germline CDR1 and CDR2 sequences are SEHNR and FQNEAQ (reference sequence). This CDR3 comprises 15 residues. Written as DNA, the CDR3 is TGTGCCAGCAGTTACACTAGCGGGGGGTACTACGAGCAGTACTTC. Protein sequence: CASSYTSGGYYEQYF.

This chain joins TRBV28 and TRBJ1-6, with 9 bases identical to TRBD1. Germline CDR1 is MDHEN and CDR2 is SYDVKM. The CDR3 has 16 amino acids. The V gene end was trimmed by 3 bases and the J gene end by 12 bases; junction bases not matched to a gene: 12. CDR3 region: CASSFALQGAEGPLHF. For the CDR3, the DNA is TGTGCCAGCAGTTTCGCCCTACAGGGGGCGGAGGGACCCCTCCACTTT.

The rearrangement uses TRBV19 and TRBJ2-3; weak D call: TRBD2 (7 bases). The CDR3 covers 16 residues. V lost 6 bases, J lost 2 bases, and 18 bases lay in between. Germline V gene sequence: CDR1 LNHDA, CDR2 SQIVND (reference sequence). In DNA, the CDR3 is TGTGCCAGTAGCCCTGAGGGGGGGAGGCACACAGATACGCAGTATTTT. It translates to CASSPEGGRHTDTQYF.

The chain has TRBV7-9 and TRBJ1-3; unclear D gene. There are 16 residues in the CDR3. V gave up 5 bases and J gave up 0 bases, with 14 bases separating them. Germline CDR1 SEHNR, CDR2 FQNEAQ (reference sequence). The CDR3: CASSPPMANSGNTIYF. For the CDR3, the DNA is TGTGCCAGCAGCCCACCTATGGCGAACTCTGGAAACACCATATATTTT.

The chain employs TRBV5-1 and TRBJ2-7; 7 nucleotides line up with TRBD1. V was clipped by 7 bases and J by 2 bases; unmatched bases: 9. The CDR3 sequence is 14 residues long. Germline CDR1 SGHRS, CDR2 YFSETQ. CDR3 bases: TGCGCCAGCGCCCTAGAGACAGGGACCTACGAGCAGTACTTC. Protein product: CASALETGTYEQYF. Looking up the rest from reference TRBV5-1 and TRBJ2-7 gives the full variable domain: KAGVTQTPRYLIKTRGQQVTLSCSPISGHRSVSWYQQTPGQGLQFLFEYFSETQRNKGNFPGRFSGRQFSNSRSEMNVSTLELGDSALYLCASALETGTYEQYFGPGTRLTVT.

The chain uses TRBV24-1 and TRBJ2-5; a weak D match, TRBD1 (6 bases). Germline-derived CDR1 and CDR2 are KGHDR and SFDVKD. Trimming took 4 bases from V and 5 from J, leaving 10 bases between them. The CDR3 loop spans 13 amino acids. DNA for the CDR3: TGTGCCACCAGTGAGACAGGTTCGGAGACCCAGTACTTC. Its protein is CATSETGSETQYF.

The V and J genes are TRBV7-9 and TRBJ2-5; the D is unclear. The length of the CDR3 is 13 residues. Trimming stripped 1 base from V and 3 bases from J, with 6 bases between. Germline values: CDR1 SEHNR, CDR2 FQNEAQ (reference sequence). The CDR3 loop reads CASSLGLEETQYF. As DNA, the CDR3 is TGTGCCAGCAGCTTAGGGCTGGAAGAGACCCAGTACTTC.

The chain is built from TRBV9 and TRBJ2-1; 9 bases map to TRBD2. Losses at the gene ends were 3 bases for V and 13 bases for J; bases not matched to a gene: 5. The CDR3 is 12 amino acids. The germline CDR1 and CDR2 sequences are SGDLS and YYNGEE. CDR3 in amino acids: CASSGRTSDQFF. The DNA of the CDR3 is TGTGCCAGCAGCGGACGGACTAGCGATCAGTTCTTC.

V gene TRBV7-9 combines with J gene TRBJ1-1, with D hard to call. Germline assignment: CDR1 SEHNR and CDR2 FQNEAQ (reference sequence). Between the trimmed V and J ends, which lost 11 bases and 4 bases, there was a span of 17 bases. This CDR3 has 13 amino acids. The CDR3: CAGYKDRGTEAFF. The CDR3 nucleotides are TGTGCCGGATATAAGGACCGGGGCACTGAAGCTTTCTTT.

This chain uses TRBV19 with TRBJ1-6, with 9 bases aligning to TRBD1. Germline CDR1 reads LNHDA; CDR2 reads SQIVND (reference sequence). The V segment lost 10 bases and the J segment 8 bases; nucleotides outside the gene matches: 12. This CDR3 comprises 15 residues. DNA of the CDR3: TGTGCCAACCCACCTAACCGGGACAGGGATTCACCCCTCCACTTT. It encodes CANPPNRDRDSPLHF.

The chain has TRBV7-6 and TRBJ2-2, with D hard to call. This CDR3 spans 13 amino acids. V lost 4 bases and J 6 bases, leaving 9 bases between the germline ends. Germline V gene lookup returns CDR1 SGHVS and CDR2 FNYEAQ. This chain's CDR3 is CASSSSGAGELFF. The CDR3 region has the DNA TGTGCCAGCAGCTCCTCGGGTGCCGGGGAGCTGTTTTTT. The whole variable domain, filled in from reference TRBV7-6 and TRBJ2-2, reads GAGVSQSPRYKVTKRGQDVALRCDPISGHVSLYWYRQALGQGPEFLTYFNYEAQQDKSGLPNDRFSAERPEGSISTLTIQRTEQRDSAMYRCASSSSGAGELFFGEGSRLTVL.

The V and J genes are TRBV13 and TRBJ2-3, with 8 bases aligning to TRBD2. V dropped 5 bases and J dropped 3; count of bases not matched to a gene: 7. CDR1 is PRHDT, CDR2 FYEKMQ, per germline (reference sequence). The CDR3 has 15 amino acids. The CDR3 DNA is TGTGCCAGCAGCCCAGGGACTAGATTAACAGATACGCAGTATTTT. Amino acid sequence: CASSPGTRLTDTQYF.

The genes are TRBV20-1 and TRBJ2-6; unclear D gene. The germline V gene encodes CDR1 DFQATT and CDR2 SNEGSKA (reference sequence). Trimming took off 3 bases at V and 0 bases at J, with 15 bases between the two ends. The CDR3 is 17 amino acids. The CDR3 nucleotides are TGCAGTGCTAGGGCTCAAAAAGGGTTCTCTGGGGCCAACGTCCTGACTTTC. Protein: CSARAQKGFSGANVLTF.

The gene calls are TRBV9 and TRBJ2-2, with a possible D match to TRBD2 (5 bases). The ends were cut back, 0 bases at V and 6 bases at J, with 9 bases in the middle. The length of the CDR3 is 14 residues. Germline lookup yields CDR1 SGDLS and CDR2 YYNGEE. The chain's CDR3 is CASSVDGVPGELFF. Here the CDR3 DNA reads TGTGCCAGCAGCGTAGACGGGGTCCCCGGGGAGCTGTTTTTT.

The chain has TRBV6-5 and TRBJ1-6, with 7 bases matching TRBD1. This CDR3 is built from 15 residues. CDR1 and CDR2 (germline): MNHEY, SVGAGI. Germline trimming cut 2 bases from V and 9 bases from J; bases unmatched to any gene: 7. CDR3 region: CASSYGTGVGSPLHF. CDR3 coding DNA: TGTGCCAGCAGTTACGGTACAGGGGTCGGTTCACCCCTCCACTTT.

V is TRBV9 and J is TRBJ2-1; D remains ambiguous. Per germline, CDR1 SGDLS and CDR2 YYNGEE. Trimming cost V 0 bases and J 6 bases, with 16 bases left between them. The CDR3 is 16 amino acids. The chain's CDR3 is CASSVEGMLVSNEQFF. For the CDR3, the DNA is TGTGCCAGCAGCGTAGAAGGGATGTTGGTATCCAATGAGCAGTTCTTC. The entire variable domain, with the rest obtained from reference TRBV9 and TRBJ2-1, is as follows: DSGVTQTPKHLITATGQRVTLRCSPRSGDLSVYWYQQSLDQGLQFLIQYYNGEERAKGNILERFSAQQFPDLHSELNLSSLELGDSALYFCASSVEGMLVSNEQFFGPGTRLTVL.